Below, 8 T cell receptor beta chains from the same sample are listed, as sequenced in a study of CD8+ T cells in alopecia areata (dated by TCRdb to the late 2010s). The treatment or condition label on this specimen signifies: oral pan-JAK inhibitor, 5-10 mg twice daily. Library creation used the immunoSEQ multiplex PCR assay. RNA was extracted from all samples and reverse transcribed into cDNA as template for TCR sequencing. Drawn from immuneACCESS, this table holds only the in-frame rearrangements with V and J called that TCRdb kept. Clones are partly lost; checked studies trace under half to an unresolved V gene and leave the rest unexplained. Recorded for this sample are some 58,000 clones; under 60% of them occurred a single time. Roughly 20% of the sample is taken by the ten largest. Sample: CD8+ T cells sorted from blood, taken around week 36, from a patient treated with tofacitinib. Receptors originate from a human donor with alopecia areata.

V is TRBV15 and J is TRBJ2-7; 8 bases match TRBD2. Germline V gene lookup returns CDR1 LNHNV and CDR2 YYDKDF (reference sequence). The length of the CDR3 is 14 residues. After removal of 6 bases from V and 3 bases from J, the junction contained 7 bases not matched to a gene. For the CDR3, the DNA is TGTGCCACCAGTACCGGGACTAGAGTCTACGAGCAGTACTTC. It specifies CATSTGTRVYEQYF.

This clone was observed a single time. V is TRBV4-1 and J is TRBJ1-2, with D possibly TRBD1 on 5 matching bases. The germline V gene has CDR1 MGHRA and CDR2 YSYEKL. V dropped 3 bases and J dropped 6 bases, with 11 bases sitting between them. The CDR3 is 13 residues long. The CDR3 spells CASSHRQMDGYTF. The CDR3 DNA reads as TGCGCCAGCAGCCACCGACAGATGGATGGCTACACCTTC.

The genes are TRBV5-5 and TRBJ2-1; possibly TRBD1 or TRBD2 for D (6 bases each). CDR1 and CDR2 from the germline V gene are SGHKS and YYEKEE (reference sequence). Trimming pared 6 bases from V and 7 bases from J, leaving 23 bases between. CDR3 length: 16 residues. DNA for the CDR3: TGTGCCAGCACACACGGGGGCGGGGCGGAAGGGAATGAGCAGTTCTTC. This gives the protein CASTHGGGAEGNEQFF.

The chain carries TRBV5-1 and TRBJ1-4; TRBD1 agrees at 8 bases. The CDR3 runs to 14 residues. Trimming at V came to 4 bases and at J to 7 bases, leaving 6 bases not matched to a gene. CDR1 and CDR2 from the germline V gene are SGHRS and YFSETQ. In DNA form, the CDR3 reads TGCGCCAGCAGCCTGACAGGGGTTGGTGAAAAACTGTTTTTT. Translated: CASSLTGVGEKLFF.

The J gene is TRBJ2-7, the V gene TRBV7-6; a possible D gene is TRBD1 (6 bases). Germline V gene lookup returns CDR1 SGHVS and CDR2 FNYEAQ. CDR3 length equals 15 residues. Trimming took off 1 base at V and 2 bases at J, with 12 bases between the two ends. In DNA, the CDR3 is TGTGCCAGCAGCTTAGAAATTACAGGGACCTACGAGCAGTACTTC. Translating it yields CASSLEITGTYEQYF.

The CDR3 coding sequence is TGTGCCTGGCGTACCCATCCGGACAGAAAAACAGATACGCAGTATTTT. It translates to CAWRTHPDRKTDTQYF. The rearrangement uses TRBV30 and TRBJ2-3, with a possible D match to TRBD1 (6 bases). The germline V and J ends were trimmed by 5 bases and 3 bases, with 21 bases remaining between them. CDR1 is GTSNPN and CDR2 is SVGIG in the germline V gene (reference sequence). The CDR3 consists of 16 residues.

The J gene is TRBJ1-1, the V gene TRBV4-1, with TRBD1 as a possible D gene (5 bases). The CDR3 length is 12 residues. Per the germline V gene, CDR1 is MGHRA and CDR2 is YSYEKL. Trimming removed 3 bases from V and 6 bases from J, with 8 bases in between. CDR3 sequence (DNA): TGCGCCAGCAGCCACGGGGGGTCTGAAGCTTTCTTT. Translation gives CASSHGGSEAFF.

The V and J genes are TRBV5-1 and TRBJ2-5, with 8 bases lining up with TRBD1. Trimming cost V 0 bases and J 1 base; bases outside gene matches: 8. The CDR3 contains 17 residues. The V gene's germline CDR1 is SGHRS and CDR2 YFSETQ. The CDR3 DNA sequence: TGCGCCAGCAGCTTGGCCTTAGGACAGGGCAGCCAAGAGACCCAGTACTTC. This encodes CASSLALGQGSQETQYF.